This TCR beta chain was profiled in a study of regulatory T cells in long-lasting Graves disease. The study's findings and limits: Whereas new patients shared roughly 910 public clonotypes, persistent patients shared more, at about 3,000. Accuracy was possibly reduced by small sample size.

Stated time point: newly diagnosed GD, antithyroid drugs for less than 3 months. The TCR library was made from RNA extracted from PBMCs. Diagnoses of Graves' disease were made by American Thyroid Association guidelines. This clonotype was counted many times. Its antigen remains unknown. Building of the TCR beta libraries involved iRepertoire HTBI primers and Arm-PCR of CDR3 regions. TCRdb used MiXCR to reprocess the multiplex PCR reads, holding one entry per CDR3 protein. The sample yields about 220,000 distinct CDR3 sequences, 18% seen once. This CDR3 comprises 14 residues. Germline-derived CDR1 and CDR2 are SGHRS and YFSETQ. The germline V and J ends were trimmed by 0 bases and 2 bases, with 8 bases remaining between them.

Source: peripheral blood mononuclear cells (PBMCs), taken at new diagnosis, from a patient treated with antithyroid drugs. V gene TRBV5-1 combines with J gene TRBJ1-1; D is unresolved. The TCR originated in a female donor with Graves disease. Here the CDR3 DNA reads TGCGCCAGCAGCTTGGTCACAGACAACACTGAAGCTTTCTTT. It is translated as CASSLVTDNTEAFF.